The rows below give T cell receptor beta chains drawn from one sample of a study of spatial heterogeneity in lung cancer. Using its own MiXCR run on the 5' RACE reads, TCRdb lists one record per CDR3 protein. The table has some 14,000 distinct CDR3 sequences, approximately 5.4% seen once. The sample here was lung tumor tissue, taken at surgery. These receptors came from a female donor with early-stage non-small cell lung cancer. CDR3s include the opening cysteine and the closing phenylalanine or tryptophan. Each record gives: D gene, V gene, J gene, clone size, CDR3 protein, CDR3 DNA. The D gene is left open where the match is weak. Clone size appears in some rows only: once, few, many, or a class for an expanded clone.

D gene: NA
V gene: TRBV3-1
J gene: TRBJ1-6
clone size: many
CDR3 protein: CASSRQGISPLHF
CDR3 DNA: TGTGCCAGCAGCCGGCAGGGGATATCACCCCTCCACTTT

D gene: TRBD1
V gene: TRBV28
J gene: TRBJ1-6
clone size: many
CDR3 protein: CASSLGQAYNSPLHF
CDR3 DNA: TGTGCCAGCAGTTTGGGACAGGCGTACAATTCACCCCTCCACTTT

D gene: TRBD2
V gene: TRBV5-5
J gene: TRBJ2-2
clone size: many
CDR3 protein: CASSRGGAMAGELFF
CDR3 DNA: TGTGCCAGCAGTCGCGGGGGGGCCATGGCCGGGGAGCTGTTTTTT

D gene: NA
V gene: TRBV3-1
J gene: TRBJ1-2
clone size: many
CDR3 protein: CASSTNYGYTF
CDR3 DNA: TGTGCCAGCAGCACTAACTATGGCTACACCTTC

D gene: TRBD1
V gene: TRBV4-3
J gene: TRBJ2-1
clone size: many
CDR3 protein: CASSRRTGDEQFF
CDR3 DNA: TGCGCCAGCAGCCGGAGGACAGGGGATGAGCAGTTCTTC

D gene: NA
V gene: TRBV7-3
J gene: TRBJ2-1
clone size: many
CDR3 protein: CASSLRGGPLNEQFF
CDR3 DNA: TGTGCCAGCAGCTTAAGAGGGGGGCCTCTCAATGAGCAGTTCTTC

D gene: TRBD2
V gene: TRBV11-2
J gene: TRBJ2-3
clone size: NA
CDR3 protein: CASSLTSGGYTDTQYF
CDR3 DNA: TGTGCCAGCAGCCTCACTAGCGGGGGCTACACAGATACGCAGTATTTT

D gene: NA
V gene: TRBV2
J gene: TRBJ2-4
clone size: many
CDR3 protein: CASRRDIAKNIQYF
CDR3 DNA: TGTGCCAGCCGCAGGGACATAGCCAAAAACATTCAGTACTTC

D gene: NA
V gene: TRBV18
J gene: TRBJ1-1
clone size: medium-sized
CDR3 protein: CASSPEGRANTEAFF
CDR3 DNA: TGTGCCAGCTCACCAGAGGGAAGGGCGAACACTGAAGCTTTCTTT

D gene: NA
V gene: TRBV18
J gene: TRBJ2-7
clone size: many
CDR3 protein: CASSPGKDGDEQYF
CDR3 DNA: TGTGCCAGCTCACCAGGGAAAGACGGTGACGAGCAGTACTTC

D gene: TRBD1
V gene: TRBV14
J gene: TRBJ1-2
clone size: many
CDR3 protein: CASSPIYGTGPKF
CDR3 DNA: TGTGCCAGCAGCCCGATTTACGGGACAGGGCCGAAATTC

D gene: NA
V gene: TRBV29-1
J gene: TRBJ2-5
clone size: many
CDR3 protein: CSVGVTETQYF
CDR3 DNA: TGCAGCGTTGGGGTTACGGAGACCCAGTACTTC

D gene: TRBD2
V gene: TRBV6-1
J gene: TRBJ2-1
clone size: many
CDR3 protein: CASSAPSGGALGYNEQFF
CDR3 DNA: TGTGCCAGCAGTGCCCCTAGCGGGGGGGCCCTAGGGTACAATGAGCAGTTCTTC

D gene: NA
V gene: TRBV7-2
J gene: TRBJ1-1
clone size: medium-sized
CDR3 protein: CASSPRGGLTEAFF
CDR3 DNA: TGTGCCAGCTCGCCCCGCGGAGGGCTCACTGAAGCTTTCTTT

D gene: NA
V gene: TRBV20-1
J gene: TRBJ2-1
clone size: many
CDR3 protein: CSAQGPTYNEQFF
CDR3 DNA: TGCAGTGCTCAGGGCCCTACGTACAATGAGCAGTTCTTC

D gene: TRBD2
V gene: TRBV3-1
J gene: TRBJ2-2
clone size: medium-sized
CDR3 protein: CATTRGSGTGELFF
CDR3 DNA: TGTGCCACCACGCGGGGGTCGGGCACCGGGGAGCTGTTTTTT

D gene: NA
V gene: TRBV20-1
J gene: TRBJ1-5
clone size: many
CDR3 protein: CSAIRGTDQPQHF
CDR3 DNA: TGCAGTGCTATTAGAGGGACCGATCAGCCCCAGCATTTT

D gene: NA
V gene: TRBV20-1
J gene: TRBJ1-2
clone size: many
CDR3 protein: CSARGVGLYGYTF
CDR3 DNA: TGCAGTGCTAGAGGGGTAGGGCTCTATGGCTACACCTTC

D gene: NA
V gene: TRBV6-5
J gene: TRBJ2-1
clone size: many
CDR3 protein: CASRTGTSYNEQFF
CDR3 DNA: TGTGCCAGCAGGACCGGGACTTCTTACAATGAGCAGTTCTTC

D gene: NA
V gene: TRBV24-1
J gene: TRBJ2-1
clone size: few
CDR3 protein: CATSDASSSSYNEQFF
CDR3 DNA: TGTGCCACCAGTGACGCCTCCAGTAGTTCCTACAATGAGCAGTTCTTC

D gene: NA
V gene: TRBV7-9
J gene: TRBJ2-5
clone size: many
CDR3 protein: CASSLRPRGQETQYF
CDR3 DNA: TGTGCCAGCAGCTTGAGACCCCGGGGGCAAGAGACCCAGTACTTC

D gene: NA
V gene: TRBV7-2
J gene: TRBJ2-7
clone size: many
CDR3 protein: CASSLYEQVKRQYF
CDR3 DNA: TGTGCCAGCAGCTTATATGAACAGGTTAAGCGGCAGTACTTC

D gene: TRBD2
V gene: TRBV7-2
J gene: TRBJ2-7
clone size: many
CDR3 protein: CASSPVAGLAYEQYF
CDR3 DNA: TGTGCCAGCAGCCCAGTAGCGGGGTTAGCCTACGAGCAGTACTTC

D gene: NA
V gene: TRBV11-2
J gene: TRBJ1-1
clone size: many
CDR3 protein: CASRSQENTEAFF
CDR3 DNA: TGTGCCAGCAGGTCACAGGAGAACACTGAAGCTTTCTTT

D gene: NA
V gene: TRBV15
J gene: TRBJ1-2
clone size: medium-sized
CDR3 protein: CATSGRGSTNYGYTF
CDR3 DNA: TGTGCCACCAGCGGAAGGGGGTCGACTAACTATGGCTACACCTTC

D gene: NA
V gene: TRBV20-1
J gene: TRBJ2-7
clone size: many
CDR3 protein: CSASPAGEQYF
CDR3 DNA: TGCAGTGCCAGTCCCGCCGGCGAGCAGTACTTC

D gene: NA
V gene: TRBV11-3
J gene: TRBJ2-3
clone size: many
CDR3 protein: CASSLGPSVDTQYF
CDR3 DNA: TGTGCCAGCAGCTTAGGACCTAGTGTGGATACGCAGTATTTT

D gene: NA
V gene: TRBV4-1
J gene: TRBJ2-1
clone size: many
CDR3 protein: CASSQDLISVEQFF
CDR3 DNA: TGCGCCAGCAGCCAAGATTTGATATCGGTGGAGCAGTTCTTC

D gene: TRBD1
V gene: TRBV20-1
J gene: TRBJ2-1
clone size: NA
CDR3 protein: CSARKGQGVVYNEQFF
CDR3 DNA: TGCAGTGCTAGAAAAGGACAGGGAGTCGTTTACAATGAGCAGTTCTTC

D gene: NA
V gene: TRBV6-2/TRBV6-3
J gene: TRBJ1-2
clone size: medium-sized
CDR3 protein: CASSYRSGSYGYTF
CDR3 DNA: TGTGCCAGCAGTTATCGATCGGGCAGCTATGGCTACACCTTC

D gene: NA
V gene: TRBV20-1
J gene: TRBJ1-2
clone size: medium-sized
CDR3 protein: CSASVGDAVVYGYTF
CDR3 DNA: TGCAGTGCTAGCGTCGGGGACGCCGTGGTCTATGGCTACACCTTC

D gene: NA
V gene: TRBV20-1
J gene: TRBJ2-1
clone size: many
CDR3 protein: CSARRSEIEQFF
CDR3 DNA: TGCAGTGCTAGACGTTCCGAGATTGAGCAGTTCTTC

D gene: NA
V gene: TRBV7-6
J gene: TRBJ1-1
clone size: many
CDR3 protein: CASSLPGQTTEAFF
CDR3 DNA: TGTGCCAGCAGCCTCCCCGGACAGACCACTGAAGCTTTCTTT

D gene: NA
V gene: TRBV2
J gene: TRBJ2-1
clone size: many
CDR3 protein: CASSVLYNEQFF
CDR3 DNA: TGTGCCAGCAGTGTCCTTTACAATGAGCAGTTCTTC

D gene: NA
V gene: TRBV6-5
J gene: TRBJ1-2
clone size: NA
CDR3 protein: CASSSPGRAYYGYTF
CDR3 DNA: TGTGCCAGCAGTTCGCCAGGGCGGGCCTACTATGGCTACACCTTC

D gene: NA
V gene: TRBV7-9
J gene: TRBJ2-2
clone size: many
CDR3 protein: CASSLVFNTGELFF
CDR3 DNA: TGTGCCAGCAGCTTAGTTTTCAACACCGGGGAGCTGTTTTTT

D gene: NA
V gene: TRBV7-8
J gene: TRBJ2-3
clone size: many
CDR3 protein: CASSYRPTGSDTQYF
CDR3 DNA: TGTGCCAGCAGCTACCGCCCGACAGGCTCAGATACGCAGTATTTT

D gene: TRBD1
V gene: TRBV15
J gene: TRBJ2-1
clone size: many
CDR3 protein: CATSLDRGIYNEQFF
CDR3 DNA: TGTGCCACCAGCTTGGACAGGGGTATTTACAATGAGCAGTTCTTC

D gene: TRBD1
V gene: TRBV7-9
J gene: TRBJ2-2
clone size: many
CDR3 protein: CASSSRQGQNTGELFF
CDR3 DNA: TGTGCCAGCAGCTCAAGACAGGGTCAGAACACCGGGGAGCTGTTTTTT

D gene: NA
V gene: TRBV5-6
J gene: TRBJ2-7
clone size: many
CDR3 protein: CASSFYYRGSEQYF
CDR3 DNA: TGTGCCAGCAGCTTTTATTATAGGGGAAGCGAGCAGTACTTC

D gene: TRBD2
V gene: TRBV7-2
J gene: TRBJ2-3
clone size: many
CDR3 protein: CASSLPGTSGGYTQYF
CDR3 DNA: TGTGCCAGCAGCTTACCGGGGACTAGCGGGGGTTATACGCAGTATTTT

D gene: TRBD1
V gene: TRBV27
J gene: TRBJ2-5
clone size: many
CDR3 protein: CASASEGGGGQGRRETQYF
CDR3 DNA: TGTGCCAGCGCCTCCGAAGGAGGAGGAGGACAGGGACGGAGAGAGACCCAGTACTTC

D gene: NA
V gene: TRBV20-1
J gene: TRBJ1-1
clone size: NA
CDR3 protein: CSARDPGNTEAFF
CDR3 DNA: TGCAGTGCTAGAGATCCTGGGAACACTGAAGCTTTCTTT

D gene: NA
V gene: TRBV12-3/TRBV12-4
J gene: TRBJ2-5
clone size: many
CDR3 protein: CASSSRLLTSLGTQYF
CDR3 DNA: TGTGCCAGCAGTTCCCGACTCCTAACTAGTCTTGGGACCCAGTACTTC

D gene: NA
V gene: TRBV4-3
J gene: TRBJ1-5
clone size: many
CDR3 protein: CASSQDRQGNQPQHF
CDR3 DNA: TGCGCCAGCAGCCAAGATCGGCAGGGGAATCAGCCCCAGCATTTT

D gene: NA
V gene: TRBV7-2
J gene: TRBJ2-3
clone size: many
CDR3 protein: CASSPGTAWDTQYF
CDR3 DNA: TGTGCCAGCAGCCCCGGGACTGCCTGGGACACGCAGTATTTT

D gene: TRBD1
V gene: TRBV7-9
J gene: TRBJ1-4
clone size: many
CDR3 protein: CASSSGQGEQKLFF
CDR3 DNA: TGTGCCAGCAGCTCGGGACAGGGCGAGCAAAAACTGTTTTTT

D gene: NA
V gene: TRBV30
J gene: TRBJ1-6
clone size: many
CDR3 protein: CAWSSLTLRSPLHF
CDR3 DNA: TGTGCCTGGAGTAGCCTAACACTACGTTCACCCCTCCACTTT

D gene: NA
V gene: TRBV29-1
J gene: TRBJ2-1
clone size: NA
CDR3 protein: CSGEGTNYNEQFF
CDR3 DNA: TGCAGCGGTGAAGGGACAAACTACAATGAGCAGTTCTTC

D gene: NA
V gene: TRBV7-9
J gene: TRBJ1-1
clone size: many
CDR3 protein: CASSSGAPNTEAFF
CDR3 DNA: TGTGCCAGCAGCTCGGGGGCTCCGAACACTGAAGCTTTCTTT

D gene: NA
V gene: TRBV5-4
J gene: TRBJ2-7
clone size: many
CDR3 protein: CASSRGSYEQYF
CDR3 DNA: TGTGCCAGCAGCCGCGGGTCCTACGAGCAGTACTTC